The 19 T cell receptor beta chains in this list originate from one sample, sequenced in a study of T cells after yellow fever vaccination. TCRdb re-called the 5' RACE reads through MiXCR, storing one row per CDR3 protein. The sample shows hundreds of thousands of distinct CDR3 sequences, around 3.6% of them seen only once. This sample comprised PBMCs, obtained on the day of the yellow fever booster vaccination. The receptor set was obtained from a young man who received the YFV17D yellow fever vaccine.

J is TRBJ2-6 and V is TRBV5-1; D perhaps matches TRBD1 (6 bases). The CDR3 extends over 19 amino acids. Trimming pared 3 bases from V and 0 bases from J, leaving 19 bases between. Per germline, CDR1 SGHRS and CDR2 YFSETQ. DNA of the CDR3: TGCGCCAGCAGCTCAGCAGCCACCTCGGACAGCTCTGGGGCCAACGTCCTGACTTTC. Translating it yields CASSSAATSDSSGANVLTF.

This clonotype was observed many times. This chain connects TRBV7-6 to TRBJ2-7; possible D gene TRBD1, 6 bases. The CDR3 has 14 residues. V lost 3 bases and J 2 bases, leaving 11 bases between the germline ends. The germline V gene has CDR1 SGHVS and CDR2 FNYEAQ. CDR3 bases: TGTGCCAGCAGCTTGGGACACTACACCTACGAGCAGTACTTC. Translated, it gives CASSLGHYTYEQYF.

This clonotype was seen at least ten times. V gene TRBV20-1 combines with J gene TRBJ2-5, with D hard to call. The germline V gene has CDR1 DFQATT and CDR2 SNEGSKA (reference sequence). This CDR3 has 12 residues. V was clipped by 4 bases and J by 2 bases, with 8 bases between them. The CDR3, as DNA: TGCAGTGCTATGACACTTCAAGAGACCCAGTACTTC. Amino acids: CSAMTLQETQYF.

V gene TRBV12-3 or TRBV12-4 combines with J gene TRBJ1-2; D remains ambiguous. V gave up 5 bases and J gave up 4 bases, with 11 bases separating them. The CDR3 has 13 residues. The CDR3 is CASSVGPTYGYTF. CDR3 bases: TGTGCCAGCAGTGTAGGACCGACCTATGGCTACACCTTC.

This clonotype was counted at least ten times. This chain links TRBV4-1 with TRBJ2-1; D uncertain. The germline V and J ends were trimmed by 0 bases and 7 bases, with 19 bases remaining between them. This CDR3 has 17 amino acids. Germline loops: CDR1 MGHRA, CDR2 YSYEKL. The CDR3: CASSQDGRVTFGNEQFF. In nucleotides, the CDR3 is TGCGCCAGCAGCCAAGATGGCCGGGTTACCTTCGGGAATGAGCAGTTCTTC.

Only a few counts were recorded for this clonotype. J is TRBJ1-5 and V is TRBV6-6; D call uncertain. Trimming left V 8 bases short and J 4 bases short, with 6 bases between. CDR1 is MNHNY, CDR2 SVGAGI, per germline (reference sequence). This CDR3 is built from 11 residues. DNA of the CDR3: TGTGCCAGCGGCCAAAATCAGCCCCAGCATTTT. Amino acids: CASGQNQPQHF.

This clonotype has a handful of counts. V and J are TRBV7-9 and TRBJ1-5; D not resolved. V gave up 5 bases and J gave up 3 bases, with 14 bases separating them. The CDR3 is 15 residues long. Germline-derived CDR1 and CDR2 are SEHNR and FQNEAQ (reference sequence). The CDR3 DNA reads as TGTGCCAGCAGCCCGAATTGGGGTCACAATCAGCCCCAGCATTTT. This encodes CASSPNWGHNQPQHF.

This clonotype was seen repeatedly, ten times or more. This chain joins TRBV25-1 and TRBJ2-2, with TRBD2 matching 10 bases. The length of the CDR3 is 13 residues. The trim removed 6 bases at V and 6 bases at J, leaving 1 base unmatched. CDR1 and CDR2 (germline): MGHDK, SYGVNS. This CDR3 reads CASRTSGSGELFF. CDR3 nucleotide sequence: TGTGCCAGCAGGACTAGCGGGTCCGGGGAGCTGTTTTTT.

The CDR3 loop is CASSRIRDSYTEDTDTQYF. CDR3 nucleotide sequence: TGTGCCAGCAGCCGGATACGGGACAGCTATACAGAAGACACAGATACGCAGTATTTT. The chain employs TRBV3-1 and TRBJ2-3, with 7 bases fitting TRBD1. This CDR3 comprises 19 residues. J lost 2 bases, V lost 4 bases, and 18 bases had no gene match. Germline CDR1 LGHDT, CDR2 YNNKEL (reference sequence).

This chain links TRBV19 with TRBJ1-3; D is uncertain. V lost 5 bases to trimming and J lost 0 bases, with 8 bases between them. The germline CDR1 and CDR2 sequences are LNHDA and SQIVND (reference sequence). The CDR3 length is 14 residues. This CDR3 is CASSEGFSGNTIYF. CDR3 sequence (DNA): TGTGCCAGTAGTGAAGGGTTCTCTGGAAACACCATATATTTT.

This clonotype was seen at least ten times. The CDR3 region is CASSLGQGLTDTQYF. The CDR3 nucleotides read TGTGCCAGCAGCTTGGGACAGGGGCTCACAGATACGCAGTATTTT. The chain combines TRBV5-6 with TRBJ2-3; TRBD1 matches at 8 bases. The V gene's germline CDR1 is SGHDT and CDR2 YYEEEE. The CDR3 length is 15 residues. The V and J ends lost 0 bases and 2 bases, in that order; junction bases with no gene match: 2.

The rearrangement uses TRBV12-3 or TRBV12-4 and TRBJ1-5; D gene ambiguous. Trimming cost V 3 bases and J 9 bases, with 6 bases left between them. The CDR3 has 11 amino acids. The CDR3 region has the DNA TGTGCCAGCAGTTTGCTGGGGCCCCAGCATTTT. This translates into CASSLLGPQHF.

This clonotype has a count of ten or more. The chain couples TRBV20-1 to TRBJ2-3; TRBD1 aligns across 8 bases. This CDR3 is 14 amino acids long. The J segment lost 2 bases and the V segment lost 3 bases, leaving 4 bases of the junction unmatched. Germline V gene lookup returns CDR1 DFQATT and CDR2 SNEGSKA (reference sequence). For the CDR3, the DNA is TGCAGTGCTAGCCCAGGGGGCCCCACAGATACGCAGTATTTT. Residues: CSASPGGPTDTQYF.

Turning to this clonotype: This may be a read error, as it is one base from a much larger clone. The chain has TRBV7-3 and TRBJ2-3, with D perhaps matching TRBD2 (5 bases). Per germline, CDR1 SGHTA and CDR2 FQGTGA. This CDR3 has 13 residues. CDR3 coding DNA: TGTGTCTGTAGCGACCAACAGAAAGATACGCAGTATTTT. Amino acid sequence: CVCSDQQKDTQYF.

This clonotype was seen at least ten times. V usage is TRBV7-9 and J usage is TRBJ2-1, with 14 positions matching TRBD2. The CDR3 has 14 residues. CDR1 and CDR2 (germline): SEHNR, FQNEAQ (reference sequence). V was pared by 6 bases and J by 8 bases, with 3 bases of the junction left unmatched. CDR3 in DNA: TGTGCCAGCAGGACTAGCGGGGGGGCCCATGAGCAGTTCTTC. It encodes CASRTSGGAHEQFF.

This clonotype was seen only a few times. This chain joins TRBV6-2 or TRBV6-3 and TRBJ1-5; TRBD1 aligns across 7 bases. Losses at the gene ends were 5 bases for V and 4 bases for J; bases not matched to a gene: 8. This CDR3 is 15 amino acids long. CDR1 is MNHEY and CDR2 is SVGEGT in the germline V gene. The CDR3 DNA reads as TGTGCCAGCAGTCCCGGGACAGCTTCAAATCAGCCCCAGCATTTT. This sequence encodes CASSPGTASNQPQHF.

This clonotype was detected only a few times. The CDR3 spells CASSLHIPGQGNTEAFF. The CDR3, as DNA: TGCGCCAGCAGCCTCCATATCCCGGGACAGGGAAACACTGAAGCTTTCTTT. The V gene is TRBV4-3, the J gene TRBJ1-1; 9 nucleotides agree with TRBD1. This CDR3 is built from 17 residues. CDR1 is LGHNA and CDR2 is YSLEER in the germline V gene. The junction had 11 bases not matched to a gene; V was cut back by 4 bases and J by 2 bases.

The CDR3 spells CASSVFPEAGTTGNTIYF. The CDR3 bases are TGTGCCAGCAGCGTGTTCCCCGAAGCAGGGACAACTGGAAACACCATATATTTT. This chain joins TRBV9 and TRBJ1-3; D is perhaps TRBD1 (6 bases). Trimming took 2 bases from V and 2 from J, leaving 20 bases between them. Germline CDR1 and CDR2: SGDLS and YYNGEE. This CDR3 comprises 18 residues.

This rearrangement joins TRBV12-3 or TRBV12-4 to TRBJ2-7, with D perhaps given as TRBD1 or TRBD2 (6 bases each). CDR3 length: 12 amino acids. Between the trimmed V and J ends, which lost 1 base and 6 bases, there was a span of 7 bases. Here the CDR3 DNA reads TGTGCCAGCAGTTTAGGGGGGGCCGAGCAGTACGTC. Its protein is CASSLGGAEQYV.